The entry below describes one T cell receptor (beta chain). CDR3 length: 14 residues. The V gene lost 5 bases and the J gene lost 3 bases, with 14 bases spanning the gap. The germline gives CDR1 LNHDA, CDR2 SQIVND (reference sequence). Here immunoSEQ multiplex PCR was the method, and the copy in TCRdb shows in-frame clones only, minus some. Of some 190,000 clones listed, about 88% are singletons. The data derive from a study of blood T cell repertoires in COVID-19. The V call is TRBV19, the J call TRBJ2-7; perhaps TRBD2 as D (6 bases). Specimen: peripheral blood. This TCR came from a woman aged 40 to 50 who had recovered from COVID-19. In nucleotides, the CDR3 is TGTGCCAGTAGTCTGGCGGGAACCCGCTACGAGCAGTACTTC. Translating gives CASSLAGTRYEQYF. Full variable domain (outside the CDR3, taken from reference TRBV19 and TRBJ2-7): DGGITQSPKYLFRKEGQNVTLSCEQNLNHDAMYWYRQDPGQGLRLIYYSQIVNDFQKGDIAEGYSVSREKKESFPLTVTSAQKNPTAFYLCASSLAGTRYEQYFGPGTRLTVT.